Listed here are 13 T cell receptor beta chains from one sample, sequenced in a study of shared clonotypes between healthy human individuals. The method was immunoSEQ multiplex PCR; TCRdb's version includes in-frame clones alone and lacks a portion of them. The sample carries some 2.4 million clones, 80% to 95% recorded once. Sequencing was carried out using naive CD4+ T cells from PBMCs. Described subset: CD45RA+ positively selected. The receptors here all came from a man younger than 35 in good health. Some clones in this sample may be carry-over from other donors' samples.

The chain employs TRBV11-2 and TRBJ1-2, with unresolved D. The CDR3 has 16 amino acids. CDR1 and CDR2 from the germline V gene are SGHAT and FQNNGV. V was shortened by 1 base and J by 4 bases, with 16 bases between the two germline ends. The CDR3 DNA sequence: TGTGCCAGCAGCTTAGCGGGCACGGGCGCAGTCTATGGCTACACCTTC. This sequence encodes CASSLAGTGAVYGYTF.

The chain is built from TRBV7-8 and TRBJ1-1; the D is unclear. This CDR3 region has 15 residues. V dropped 3 bases and J dropped 1 base, with 12 bases sitting between them. CDR1 and CDR2 from the germline V gene are SGHVS and FQNEAQ. As DNA, the CDR3 is TGTGCCAGCAGCTTCGAGAGAGGAGGGAACACTGAAGCTTTCTTT. This sequence encodes CASSFERGGNTEAFF.

The rearrangement links TRBV5-1 to TRBJ2-7; 8 bases align to TRBD1. V lost 3 bases to trimming and J lost 7 bases; unmatched junction nucleotides: 15. Germline CDR1 is SGHRS and CDR2 is YFSETQ. CDR3 length: 16 amino acids. Here the CDR3 reads CASSSRNGQGPWEQYF. The CDR3 DNA is TGCGCCAGCAGCTCACGAAACGGACAGGGCCCGTGGGAGCAGTACTTC.

The V call is TRBV5-5, the J call TRBJ2-3; D remains ambiguous. Germline V CDR1 and CDR2: SGHKS, YYEKEE (reference sequence). This CDR3 comprises 15 residues. V shed 0 bases and J shed 1 base, with 9 bases lying between them. This chain's CDR3 is CASSLGHPGTDTQYF. The CDR3 coding sequence is TGTGCCAGCAGCTTGGGGCACCCTGGCACAGATACGCAGTATTTT.

The chain links TRBV6-1 to TRBJ1-5; weak D call: TRBD1 (6 bases). The CDR3 totals 14 residues. Trimming took 4 bases from V and 1 from J, leaving 8 bases between them. From germline, CDR1 is MNHNS and CDR2 SASEGT. The CDR3 region has the DNA TGTGCCAGCAGTGCCGGACAGAGCAATCAGCCCCAGCATTTT. Amino acid sequence: CASSAGQSNQPQHF.

The chain links TRBV2 to TRBJ2-2; D gene uncertain. Germline V gene data show CDR1 as SNHLY and CDR2 as FYNNEI. The CDR3 length is 16 residues. The V end lost 4 bases, the J end lost 0 bases, and 12 bases lay between the germline ends. The CDR3 bases are TGTGCCAGCAGTGTAGAGACGCCCACGAACACCGGGGAGCTGTTTTTT. Amino acids: CASSVETPTNTGELFF.

This clone was recorded once. This chain joins TRBV28 and TRBJ2-1, with 14 positions matching TRBD2. Germline V gene lookup returns CDR1 MDHEN and CDR2 SYDVKM. There are 16 residues in the CDR3. Trimming removed 7 bases from V and 10 bases from J; junction bases left unmatched: 12. CDR3 in amino acids: CASIQPGLAGVGEQFF. The CDR3 nucleotides read TGTGCCAGCATACAGCCGGGACTAGCGGGGGTAGGAGAGCAGTTCTTC. Full variable domain (outside the CDR3, taken from reference TRBV28 and TRBJ2-1): DVKVTQSSRYLVKRTGEKVFLECVQDMDHENMFWYRQDPGLGLRLIYFSYDVKMKEKGDIPEGYSVSREKKERFSLILESASTNQTSMYLCASIQPGLAGVGEQFFGPGTRLTVL.

The rearrangement joins TRBV7-3 to TRBJ1-5; 8 positions agree with TRBD1. The CDR3 consists of 17 residues. Per the germline V gene, CDR1 is SGHTA and CDR2 is FQGTGA. The ends lost 5 bases at V and 3 bases at J; junction bases unmatched: 12. The CDR3 DNA sequence: TGTGCCAGCAGCCCGCCTCCGGGACAGGACATCAATCAGCCCCAGCATTTT. Translating it yields CASSPPPGQDINQPQHF.

This chain connects TRBV29-1 to TRBJ1-4, with D hard to call. The V end was cut by 1 base, the J end by 0 bases, with 6 bases between. This CDR3 is 14 amino acids long. Germline V gene lookup returns CDR1 SQVTM and CDR2 ANQGSEA. CDR3 sequence (DNA): TGCAGCGTTGAAGGGGCAGCAACTAATGAAAAACTGTTTTTT. This gives the protein CSVEGAATNEKLFF. The full variable domain, with the rest looked up from reference TRBV29-1 and TRBJ1-4, is SAVISQKPSRDICQRGTSLTIQCQVDSQVTMMFWYRQQPGQSLTLIATANQGSEATYESGFVIDKFPISRPNLTFSTLTVSNMSPEDSSIYLCSVEGAATNEKLFFGSGTQLSVL.

The chain is built from TRBV5-1 and TRBJ1-1; D perhaps matches TRBD1 (5 bases). The germline V gene has CDR1 SGHRS and CDR2 YFSETQ. With 0 bases removed from V and 1 base from J, the gap between germline ends came to 10 bases. The CDR3 consists of 15 residues. CDR3 DNA: TGCGCCAGCAGCTTGGATGGGACCCCGAACACTGAAGCTTTCTTT. Its protein is CASSLDGTPNTEAFF. Full variable domain (rest looked up from reference TRBV5-1 and TRBJ1-1): KAGVTQTPRYLIKTRGQQVTLSCSPISGHRSVSWYQQTPGQGLQFLFEYFSETQRNKGNFPGRFSGRQFSNSRSEMNVSTLELGDSALYLCASSLDGTPNTEAFFGQGTRLTVV.

Notes on this clone: Other DNA sequences in this specimen translate into the identical CDR3. The gene calls are TRBV27 and TRBJ2-5; TRBD2 is a possible D gene (6 bases). The CDR3 is 13 residues long. Trimming removed 3 bases from V and 5 bases from J, with 10 bases in between. Germline V gene data show CDR1 as MNHEY and CDR2 as SMNVEV (reference sequence). CDR3 amino acids: CASSFLGGETQYF. CDR3 DNA sequence: TGTGCCAGCAGTTTCTTAGGAGGGGAGACCCAGTACTTC.

The V and J genes are TRBV9 and TRBJ2-1; D perhaps matches TRBD2 (6 bases). CDR3 length: 15 amino acids. Germline V CDR1 and CDR2: SGDLS, YYNGEE. The V and J ends lost 3 bases and 5 bases respectively, with 15 bases between them. CDR3 protein: CASSARRARDNEQFF. CDR3 DNA sequence: TGTGCCAGCAGCGCTCGGAGGGCCAGGGACAATGAGCAGTTCTTC. The variable domain in full, with the rest retrieved from reference TRBV9 and TRBJ2-1, is DSGVTQTPKHLITATGQRVTLRCSPRSGDLSVYWYQQSLDQGLQFLIQYYNGEERAKGNILERFSAQQFPDLHSELNLSSLELGDSALYFCASSARRARDNEQFFGPGTRLTVL.

The chain carries TRBV11-3 and TRBJ2-1, with D unresolved. Per germline, CDR1 SGHNT and CDR2 YENEEA. The CDR3 is made up of 13 amino acids. The V end lost 2 bases, the J end lost 3 bases, and 5 bases lay between the germline ends. For the CDR3, the DNA is TGTGCCAGCAGCTTAACGAACTACAATGAGCAGTTCTTC. It is translated as CASSLTNYNEQFF.